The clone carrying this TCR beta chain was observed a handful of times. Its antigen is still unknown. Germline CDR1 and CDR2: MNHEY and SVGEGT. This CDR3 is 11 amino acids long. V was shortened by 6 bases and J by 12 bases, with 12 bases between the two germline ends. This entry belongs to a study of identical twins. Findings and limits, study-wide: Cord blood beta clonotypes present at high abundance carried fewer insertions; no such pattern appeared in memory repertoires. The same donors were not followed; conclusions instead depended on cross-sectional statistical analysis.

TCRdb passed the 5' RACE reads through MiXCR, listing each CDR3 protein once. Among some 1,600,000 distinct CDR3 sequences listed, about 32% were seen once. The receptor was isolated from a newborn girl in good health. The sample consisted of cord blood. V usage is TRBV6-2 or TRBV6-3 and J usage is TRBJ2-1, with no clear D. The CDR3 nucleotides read TGTGCCAGCAGCCCAAGGGTGGTGCAGTTCTTC. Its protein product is CASSPRVVQFF.